The entry that follows covers one T cell receptor beta chain sequence. The sample's time point: cycle 4 day 1 (C4D1), after five to seven weeks of nivolumab. Relapse was seen in all patients after autologous stem cell transplantation, and brentuximab vedotin exposure was variable. The sample is drawn from a study of PD-1 blockade in classical Hodgkin lymphoma. CDR1 is SNHLY and CDR2 is FYNNEI in the germline V gene. The V and J ends lost 1 base and 2 bases respectively, with 10 bases between them. The CDR3 is 15 residues long. Profiled with immunoSEQ multiplex PCR; TCRdb holds only in-frame clones, not every one. Of 19,000 or so clones listed, approximately 80% are singletons.

The TCR originated in a human donor with classical Hodgkin lymphoma. J is TRBJ2-3 and V is TRBV2; D is perhaps TRBD2 (5 bases). The starting material was peripheral blood mononuclear cells (PBMCs), obtained before the fourth cycle of nivolumab. CDR3 sequence: CASSEGGGLTDTQYF. The CDR3, as DNA: TGTGCCAGCAGTGAAGGTGGCGGACTCACAGATACGCAGTATTTT.